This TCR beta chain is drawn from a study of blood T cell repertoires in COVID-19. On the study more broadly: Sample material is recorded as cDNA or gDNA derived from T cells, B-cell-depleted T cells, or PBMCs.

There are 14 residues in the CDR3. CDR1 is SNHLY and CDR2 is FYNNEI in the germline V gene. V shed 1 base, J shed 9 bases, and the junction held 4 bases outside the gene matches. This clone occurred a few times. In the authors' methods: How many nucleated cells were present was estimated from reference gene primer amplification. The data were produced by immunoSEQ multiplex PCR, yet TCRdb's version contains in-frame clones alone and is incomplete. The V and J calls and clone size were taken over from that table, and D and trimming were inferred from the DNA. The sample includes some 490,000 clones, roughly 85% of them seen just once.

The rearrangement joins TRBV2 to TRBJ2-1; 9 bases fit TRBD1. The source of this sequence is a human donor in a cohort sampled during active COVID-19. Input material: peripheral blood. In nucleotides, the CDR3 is TGTGCCAGCAGTGAAGGGACAGGGGCGGGTGAGCAGTTCTTC. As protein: CASSEGTGAGEQFF.